This TCR beta chain came from a study of T cell changes during pregnancy in multiple sclerosis. V was cut by 4 bases and J by 5 bases, with 14 bases left in between. Germline CDR1 reads SGHAT; CDR2 reads FQNNGV. The CDR3 spans 15 residues. Clones were read by immunoSEQ multiplex PCR, and TCRdb kept only the in-frame ones, dropping some. The table includes about 68,000 clones, approximately 90% detected once. The chain couples TRBV11-2 to TRBJ1-4; D is ambiguous. The material sequenced was peripheral blood, taken in the third trimester of pregnancy. The TCR comes from a female donor with multiple sclerosis, enrolled in a pregnancy study. As DNA, the CDR3 is TGTGCCAGCAGCTCCCCTACAGCCCAGAATGAAAAACTGTTTTTT. This codes for CASSSPTAQNEKLFF.